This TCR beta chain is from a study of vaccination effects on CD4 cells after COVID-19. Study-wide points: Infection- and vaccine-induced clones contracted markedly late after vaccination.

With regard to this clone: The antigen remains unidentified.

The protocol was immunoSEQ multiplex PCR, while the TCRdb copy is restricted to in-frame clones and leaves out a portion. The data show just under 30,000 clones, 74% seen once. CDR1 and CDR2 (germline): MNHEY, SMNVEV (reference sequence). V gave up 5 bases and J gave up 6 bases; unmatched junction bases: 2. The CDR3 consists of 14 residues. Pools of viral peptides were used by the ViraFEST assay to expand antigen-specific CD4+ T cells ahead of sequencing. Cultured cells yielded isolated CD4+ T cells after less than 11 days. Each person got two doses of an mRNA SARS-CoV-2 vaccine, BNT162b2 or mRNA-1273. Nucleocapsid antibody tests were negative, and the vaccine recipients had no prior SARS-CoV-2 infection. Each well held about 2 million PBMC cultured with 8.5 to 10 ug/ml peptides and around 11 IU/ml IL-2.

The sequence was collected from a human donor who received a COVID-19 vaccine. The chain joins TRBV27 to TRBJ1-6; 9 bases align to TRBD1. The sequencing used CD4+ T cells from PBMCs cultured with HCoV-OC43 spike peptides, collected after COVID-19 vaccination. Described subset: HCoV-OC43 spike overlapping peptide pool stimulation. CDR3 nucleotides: TGTGCCAGCAGTCGGACAGGGGTTAATTCACCCCTCCACTTT. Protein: CASSRTGVNSPLHF.